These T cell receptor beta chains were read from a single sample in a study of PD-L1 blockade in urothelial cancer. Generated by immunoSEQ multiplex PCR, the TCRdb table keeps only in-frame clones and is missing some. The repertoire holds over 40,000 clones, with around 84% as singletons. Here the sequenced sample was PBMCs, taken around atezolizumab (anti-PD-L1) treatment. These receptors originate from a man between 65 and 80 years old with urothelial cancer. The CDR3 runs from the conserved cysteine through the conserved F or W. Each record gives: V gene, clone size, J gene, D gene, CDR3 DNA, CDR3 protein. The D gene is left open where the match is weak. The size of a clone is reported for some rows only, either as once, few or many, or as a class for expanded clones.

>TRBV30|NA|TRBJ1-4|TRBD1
TGTGCCTGGAGTGTACCCGGGACAGGGTTTGAAAAACTGTTTTTT
CAWSVPGTGFEKLFF
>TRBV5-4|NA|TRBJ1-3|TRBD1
TGTGCCAGCAGCTCGGGAGGGGGCGCAGCTGGAAACACCATATATTTT
CASSSGGGAAGNTIYF
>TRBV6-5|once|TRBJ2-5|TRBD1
TGTGCCAGCAGTTACACGGGACAGGTCGATGGTTCCCAGTACTTC
CASSYTGQVDGSQYF
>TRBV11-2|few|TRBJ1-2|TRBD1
TGTGCCAGCAGCCCGGGACAGTTCTATGGCTACACCTTC
CASSPGQFYGYTF
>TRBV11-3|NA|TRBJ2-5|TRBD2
TGTGCCAGCAGCTTAACTAATCGGGAGGGAGAGACCCAGTACTTC
CASSLTNREGETQYF
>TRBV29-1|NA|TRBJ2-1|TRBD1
TGCAGCGTTGCGGGACAGGGAATGGGAAATGAGCAGTTCTTC
CSVAGQGMGNEQFF
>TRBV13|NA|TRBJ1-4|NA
TGTGCCAGCACCTTCTCCGGGACATTTAATGAAAAACTGTTTTTT
CASTFSGTFNEKLFF
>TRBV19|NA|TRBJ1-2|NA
TGTGCCAGTCGAAGCCTGGCAGGGGATGTAGATGGCTACACCTTC
CASRSLAGDVDGYTF
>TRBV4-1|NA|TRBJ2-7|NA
TGCGCCAGCAGCCTCCGCGGTCTAGGGAGCGAGCAGTACTTC
CASSLRGLGSEQYF
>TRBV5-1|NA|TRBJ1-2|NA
TGCGCCAGCAGCTCTGACACTTCTTCTAACTATGGCTACACCTTC
CASSSDTSSNYGYTF
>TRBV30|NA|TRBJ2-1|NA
TGTGCCTGGAGCCCCGTCGGGAATGAGCAGTTCTTC
CAWSPVGNEQFF
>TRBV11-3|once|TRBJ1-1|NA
TGTGCCAGCAGCTTAGAAGGAGAAGCGACTGAAGCTTTCTTT
CASSLEGEATEAFF
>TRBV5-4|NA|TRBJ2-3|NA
TGTGCCAGCAGCTTGTCGCAGGCCAGCACAGATACGCAGTATTTT
CASSLSQASTDTQYF
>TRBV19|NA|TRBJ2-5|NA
TGTGCCAGTAGTATAGCCTCTATGTACCAAGAGACCCAGTACTTC
CASSIASMYQETQYF
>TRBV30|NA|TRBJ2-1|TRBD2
TGTGCCTGGAGTACTCTAGCGGGAGCTAGGTCCTACAATGAGCAGTTCTTC
CAWSTLAGARSYNEQFF
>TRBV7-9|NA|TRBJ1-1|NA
TGTGCCAGCAGCTTAGGACAGATGAACACTGAAGCTTTCTTT
CASSLGQMNTEAFF
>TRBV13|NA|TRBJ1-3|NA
TGTGCCAGCAGCTTGTGGCAGTCTGGAAACACCATATATTTT
CASSLWQSGNTIYF
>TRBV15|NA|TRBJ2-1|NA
TGTGCCACCAGCAGGCCGGGGAGGCCCTCCTACAATGAGCAGTTCTTC
CATSRPGRPSYNEQFF
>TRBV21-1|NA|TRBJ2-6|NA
TGTGCCAGCAGCAAAGTGAGCTCTGGGGCCAACGTCCTGACTTTC
CASSKVSSGANVLTF
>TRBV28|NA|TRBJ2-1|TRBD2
TGTGCCAGCAGCCCTGGGACAGTTAGCGGGAGTCCGGGTAATGAGCAGTTCTTC
CASSPGTVSGSPGNEQFF
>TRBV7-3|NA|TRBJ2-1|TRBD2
TGTGCCAGCACCTTAACTAGCGGGGACCCATACAATGAGCAGTTCTTC
CASTLTSGDPYNEQFF
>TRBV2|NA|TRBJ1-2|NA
TGTGCCAGCAGTGGAGGAGGGACGGGTCACACCTTC
CASSGGGTGHTF
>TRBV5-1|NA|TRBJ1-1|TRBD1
TGCGCCAGCAGTTCGACAGGGGGCGTGAACACTGAAGCTTTCTTT
CASSSTGGVNTEAFF
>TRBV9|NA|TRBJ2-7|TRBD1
TGTGCCAGCAGCGTAGCGGGACAGGGAGCCTACGAGCAGTACTTC
CASSVAGQGAYEQYF
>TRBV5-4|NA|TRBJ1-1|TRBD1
TGTGCCAGCAGCTTACAGGGGATTTTCACTGAAGCTTTCTTT
CASSLQGIFTEAFF
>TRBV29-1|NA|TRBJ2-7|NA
TGCAGCGTTGGGGTCGGCAGGGGGAGGTACGAGCAGTACTTC
CSVGVGRGRYEQYF
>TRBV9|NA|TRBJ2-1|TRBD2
TGTGCCAGCAGCGTAGGCGCTAGCGGGAACGGGAATGAGCAGTTCTTC
CASSVGASGNGNEQFF
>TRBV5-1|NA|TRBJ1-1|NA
TGCGCCAGCAGCTTGAGGGAAGGGGGTGGTGCTGAAGCTTTCTTT
CASSLREGGGAEAFF
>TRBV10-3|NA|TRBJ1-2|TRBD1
TGTGCCATCGGACAGGGGCTTGGATATGGCTACACCTTC
CAIGQGLGYGYTF
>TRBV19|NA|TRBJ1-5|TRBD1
TGTGCCAGTAGTATCGGACAGGGTGTTAGCAATCAGCCCCAGCATTTT
CASSIGQGVSNQPQHF
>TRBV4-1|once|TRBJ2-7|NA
TGCGCCAGCAGCCAAGAATTTCCCTCGCCTAACCGCTACGAGCAGTACTTC
CASSQEFPSPNRYEQYF
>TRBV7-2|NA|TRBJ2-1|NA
TGTGCCAGCAGCTTAGATACCTACAATGAGCAGTTCTTC
CASSLDTYNEQFF
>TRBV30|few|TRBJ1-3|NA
TGTGCCTGGAGTGTCTGGACAGCCGGAAACACCATATATTTT
CAWSVWTAGNTIYF
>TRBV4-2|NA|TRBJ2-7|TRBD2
TGTGCCAGCAGCCAAGATAAAAACCCGGGCACTAGCGGGCGGACCTACGAGCAGTACTTC
CASSQDKNPGTSGRTYEQYF
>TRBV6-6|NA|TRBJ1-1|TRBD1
TGTGCCAGCAATGATCAACAGGGGGTTGGGAACACTGAAGCTTTCTTT
CASNDQQGVGNTEAFF
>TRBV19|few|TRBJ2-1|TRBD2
TGTGCCAGTAGGGGACTAGCGGGAACCTACAATGAGCAGTTCTTC
CASRGLAGTYNEQFF
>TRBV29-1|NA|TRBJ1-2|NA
TGCAGCGTTGAAATTCAGGCTGCTTATGGCTACACCTTC
CSVEIQAAYGYTF
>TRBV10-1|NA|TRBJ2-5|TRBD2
TGCGCCAGCAGTGAGACATGGGGGACTAGCGGCCAGGAGACCCAGTACTTC
CASSETWGTSGQETQYF
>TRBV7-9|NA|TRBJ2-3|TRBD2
TGTGCCAGCAGCTTAACGCGGGAGTGGGATACGCAGTATTTT
CASSLTREWDTQYF
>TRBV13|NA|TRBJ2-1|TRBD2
TGTGCCAGCAGCTTAGGGCTAGCGGCCAATGAGCAGTTCTTC
CASSLGLAANEQFF
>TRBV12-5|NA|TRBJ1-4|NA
TGTGCTAAGGACAGCCGAACTAATGAAAAACTGTTTTTT
CAKDSRTNEKLFF
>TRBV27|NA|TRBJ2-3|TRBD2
TGTGCCAGCAGTTTACTCGGACTAGCGGACAGCACAGATACGCAGTATTTT
CASSLLGLADSTDTQYF
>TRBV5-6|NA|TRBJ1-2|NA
TGTGCCAGCAGCTTGGGTCTCCGCTATGGCTACACCTTC
CASSLGLRYGYTF
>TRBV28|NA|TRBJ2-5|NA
TGTGCCAGCAGCACCGGAGGGCCCCAAGAGACCCAGTACTTC
CASSTGGPQETQYF
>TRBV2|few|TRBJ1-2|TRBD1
TGTGCCAGCAACATAGGACAGGGTTCCTATGGCTACACCTTC
CASNIGQGSYGYTF